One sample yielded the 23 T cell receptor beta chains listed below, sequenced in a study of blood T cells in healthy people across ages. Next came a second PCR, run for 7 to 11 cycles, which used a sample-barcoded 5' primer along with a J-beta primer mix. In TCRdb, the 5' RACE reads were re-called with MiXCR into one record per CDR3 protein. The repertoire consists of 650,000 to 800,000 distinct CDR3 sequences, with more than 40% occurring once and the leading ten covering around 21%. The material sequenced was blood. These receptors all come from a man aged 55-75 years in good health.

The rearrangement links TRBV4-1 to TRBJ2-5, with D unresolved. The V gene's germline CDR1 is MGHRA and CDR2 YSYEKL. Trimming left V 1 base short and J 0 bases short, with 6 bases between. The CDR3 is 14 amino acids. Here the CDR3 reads CASSQAPNQETQYF. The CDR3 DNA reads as TGCGCCAGCAGCCAAGCGCCGAACCAAGAGACCCAGTACTTC.

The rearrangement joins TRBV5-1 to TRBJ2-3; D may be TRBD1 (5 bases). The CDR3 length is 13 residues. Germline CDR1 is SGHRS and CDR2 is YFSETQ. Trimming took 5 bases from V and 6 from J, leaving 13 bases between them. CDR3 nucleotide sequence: TGCGCCAGCAGTGGGGTACAGGTGGATACGCAGTATTTT. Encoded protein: CASSGVQVDTQYF.

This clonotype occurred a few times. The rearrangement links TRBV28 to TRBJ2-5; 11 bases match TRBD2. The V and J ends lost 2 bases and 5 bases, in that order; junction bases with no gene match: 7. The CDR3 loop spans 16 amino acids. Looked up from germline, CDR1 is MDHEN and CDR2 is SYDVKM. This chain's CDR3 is CASSLLTSGGYETQYF. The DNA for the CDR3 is TGTGCCAGCAGTTTACTTACTAGCGGGGGCTACGAGACCCAGTACTTC.

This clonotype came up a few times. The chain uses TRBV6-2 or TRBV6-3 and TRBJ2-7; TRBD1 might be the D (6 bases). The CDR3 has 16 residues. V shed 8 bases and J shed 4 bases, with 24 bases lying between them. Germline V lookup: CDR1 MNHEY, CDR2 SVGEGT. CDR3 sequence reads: CASFPFGDTNPYEQYF. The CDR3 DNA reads TGTGCCAGCTTCCCCTTCGGGGACACAAACCCGTACGAGCAGTACTTC.

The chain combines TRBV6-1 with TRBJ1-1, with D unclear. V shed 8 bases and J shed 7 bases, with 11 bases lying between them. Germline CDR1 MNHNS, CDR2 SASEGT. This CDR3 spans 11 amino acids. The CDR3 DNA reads TGTGCCAGCCAGCTGAGTCTTGAAGCTTTCTTT. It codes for CASQLSLEAFF.

CDR3 DNA sequence: TGTGCCAGCAGTGTGCTGGGACAGGTACGCGAGCAGTACTTC. Translated: CASSVLGQVREQYF. The chain carries TRBV2 and TRBJ2-7; 8 bases line up with TRBD1. With 4 bases clipped from V and 6 bases from J, the junction kept 8 bases outside the gene matches. In germline, CDR1 is SNHLY, CDR2 FYNNEI. The CDR3 has 14 residues.

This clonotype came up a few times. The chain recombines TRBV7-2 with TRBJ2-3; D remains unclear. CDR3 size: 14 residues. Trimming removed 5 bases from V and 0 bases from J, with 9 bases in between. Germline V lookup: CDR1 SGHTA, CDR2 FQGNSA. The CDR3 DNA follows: TGTGCCAGCAGCACAGAGAGGAGCACAGATACGCAGTATTTT. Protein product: CASSTERSTDTQYF.

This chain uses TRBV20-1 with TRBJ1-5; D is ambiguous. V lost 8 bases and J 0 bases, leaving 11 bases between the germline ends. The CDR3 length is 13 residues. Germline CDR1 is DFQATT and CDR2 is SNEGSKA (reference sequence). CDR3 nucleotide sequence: TGCAGTTCAGTAGGCCATAGCAATCAGCCCCAGCATTTT. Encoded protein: CSSVGHSNQPQHF.

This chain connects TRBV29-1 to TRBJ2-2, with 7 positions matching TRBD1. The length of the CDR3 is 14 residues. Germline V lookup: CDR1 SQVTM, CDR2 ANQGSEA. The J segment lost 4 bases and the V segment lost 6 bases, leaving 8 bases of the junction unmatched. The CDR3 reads CSVLLDRFTGELFF. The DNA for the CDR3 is TGCAGCGTACTTCTGGACAGGTTCACCGGGGAGCTGTTTTTT.

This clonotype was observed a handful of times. CDR3 DNA: TGCGCCAGCAGCCAAGAGTTGAGTGATGTGGGGAATTCACCCCTCCACTTT. As protein: CASSQELSDVGNSPLHF. The chain joins TRBV4-3 to TRBJ1-6; D is unclear. The CDR3 covers 17 residues. Germline CDR1 and CDR2: LGHNA and YSLEER. The V gene lost 0 bases and the J gene lost 7 bases, with 16 bases spanning the gap.

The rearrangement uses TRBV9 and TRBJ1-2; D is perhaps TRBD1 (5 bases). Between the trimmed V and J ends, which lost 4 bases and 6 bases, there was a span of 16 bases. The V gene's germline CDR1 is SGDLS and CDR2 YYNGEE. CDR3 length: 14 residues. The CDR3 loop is CASSPRLGDDGYTF. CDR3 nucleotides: TGTGCCAGCAGCCCCCGATTAGGGGATGATGGCTACACCTTC.

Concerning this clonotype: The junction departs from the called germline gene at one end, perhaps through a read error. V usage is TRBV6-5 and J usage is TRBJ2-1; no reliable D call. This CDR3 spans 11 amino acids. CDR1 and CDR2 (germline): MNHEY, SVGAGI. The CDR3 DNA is TGTGTCAGCAGACGGAACAATGAGCAGTTCTTC. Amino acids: CVSRRNNEQFF.

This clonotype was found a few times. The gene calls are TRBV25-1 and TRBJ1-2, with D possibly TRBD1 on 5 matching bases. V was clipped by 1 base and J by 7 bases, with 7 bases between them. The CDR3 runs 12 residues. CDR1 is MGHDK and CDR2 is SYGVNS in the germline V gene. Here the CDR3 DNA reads TGTGCCAGCAGTGAATTGGGGGTTGGCTACACCTTC. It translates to CASSELGVGYTF.

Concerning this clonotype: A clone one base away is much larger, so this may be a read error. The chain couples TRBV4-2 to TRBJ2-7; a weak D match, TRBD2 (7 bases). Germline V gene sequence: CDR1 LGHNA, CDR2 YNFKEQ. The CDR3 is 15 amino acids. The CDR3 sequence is CASSQETGGSYDQYF. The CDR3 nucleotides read TGTGCCAGCAGCCAAGAGACGGGGGGCTCCTACGATCAGTACTTC.

The CDR3 sequence: CANRSGAGGQIEQFF. The CDR3 DNA sequence: TGTGCCAACAGATCGGGGGCGGGGGGCCAGATTGAGCAGTTCTTC. The chain employs TRBV28 and TRBJ2-1, with 8 bases identical to TRBD2. Germline V CDR1 and CDR2: MDHEN, SYDVKM. The CDR3 is made up of 15 amino acids. Trimming at V came to 10 bases and at J to 9 bases, leaving 17 bases not matched to a gene.

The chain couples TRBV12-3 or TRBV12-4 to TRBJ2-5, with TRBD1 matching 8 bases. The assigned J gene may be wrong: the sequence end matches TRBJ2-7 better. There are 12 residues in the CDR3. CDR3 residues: CASRDRNYEQYF. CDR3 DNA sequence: TGTGCCAGCCGGGACAGGAACTACGAGCAGTACTTC.

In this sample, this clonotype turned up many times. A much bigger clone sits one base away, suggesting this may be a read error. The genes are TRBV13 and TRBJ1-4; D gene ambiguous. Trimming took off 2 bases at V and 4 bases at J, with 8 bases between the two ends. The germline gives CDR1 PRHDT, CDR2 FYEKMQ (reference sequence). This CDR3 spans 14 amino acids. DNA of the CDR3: TGTGCCAGCAGCTTAAGGCGGAATAATGAAAAACTGTTTTTT. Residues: CASSLRRNNEKLFF.

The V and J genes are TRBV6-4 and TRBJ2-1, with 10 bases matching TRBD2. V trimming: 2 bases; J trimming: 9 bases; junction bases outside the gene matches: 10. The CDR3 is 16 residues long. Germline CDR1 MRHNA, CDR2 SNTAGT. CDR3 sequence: CASSDKRGGSDFEQFF. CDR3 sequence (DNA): TGTGCCAGCAGTGACAAGCGGGGGGGCTCAGATTTTGAGCAGTTCTTC.

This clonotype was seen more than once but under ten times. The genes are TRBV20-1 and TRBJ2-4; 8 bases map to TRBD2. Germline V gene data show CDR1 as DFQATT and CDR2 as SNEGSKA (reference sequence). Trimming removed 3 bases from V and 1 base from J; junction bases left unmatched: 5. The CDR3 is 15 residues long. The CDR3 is CSASRPGGAKNIQYF. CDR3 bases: TGCAGTGCTAGTAGGCCGGGAGGGGCCAAAAACATTCAGTACTTC.

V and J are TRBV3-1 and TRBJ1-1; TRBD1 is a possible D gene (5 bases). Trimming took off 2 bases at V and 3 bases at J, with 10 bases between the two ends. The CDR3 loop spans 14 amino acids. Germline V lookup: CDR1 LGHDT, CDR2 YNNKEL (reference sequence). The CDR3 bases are TGTGCCAGCAGCCAATATAGGGGTGACACTGAAGCTTTCTTT. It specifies CASSQYRGDTEAFF.

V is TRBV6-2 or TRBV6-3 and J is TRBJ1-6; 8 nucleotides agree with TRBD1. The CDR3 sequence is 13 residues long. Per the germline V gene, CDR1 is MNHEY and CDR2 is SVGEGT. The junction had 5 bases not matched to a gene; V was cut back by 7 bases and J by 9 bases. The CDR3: CASNQGARSPLHF. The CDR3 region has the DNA TGTGCCAGCAACCAGGGGGCGCGTTCACCCCTCCACTTT.

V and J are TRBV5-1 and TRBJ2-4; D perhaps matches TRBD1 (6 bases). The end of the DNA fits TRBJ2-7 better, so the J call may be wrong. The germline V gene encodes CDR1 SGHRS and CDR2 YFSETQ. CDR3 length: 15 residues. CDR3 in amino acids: CASSLGAGTIDEQYF. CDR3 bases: TGCGCCAGCAGCTTGGGGGCCGGGACAATAGACGAGCAGTACTTC.

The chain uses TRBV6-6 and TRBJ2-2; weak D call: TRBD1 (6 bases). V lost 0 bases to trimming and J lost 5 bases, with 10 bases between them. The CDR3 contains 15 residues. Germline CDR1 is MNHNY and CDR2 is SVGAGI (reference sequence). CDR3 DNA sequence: TGTGCCAGCAGTTACTCTACTACAGGGACCGGGGAGCTGTTTTTT. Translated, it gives CASSYSTTGTGELFF.